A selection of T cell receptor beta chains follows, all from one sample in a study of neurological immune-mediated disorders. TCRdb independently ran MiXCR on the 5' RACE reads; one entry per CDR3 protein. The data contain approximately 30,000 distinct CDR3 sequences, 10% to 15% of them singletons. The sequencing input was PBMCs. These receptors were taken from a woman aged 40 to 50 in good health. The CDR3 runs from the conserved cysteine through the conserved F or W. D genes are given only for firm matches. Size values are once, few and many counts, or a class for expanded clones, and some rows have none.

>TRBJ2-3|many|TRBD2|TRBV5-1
TGCGCCAGCAGCTTAGGGACTAGCGGGAGTAATACGCAGTATTTT
CASSLGTSGSNTQYF
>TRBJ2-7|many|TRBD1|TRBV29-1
TGCAGCGCGATCGGGACAGGGAACTCCTACGAGCAGTACTTC
CSAIGTGNSYEQYF
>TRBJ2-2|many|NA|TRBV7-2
TGTGCCAGCAGCTTACAGGGCTTGGGGACCGGGGAGCTGTTTTTT
CASSLQGLGTGELFF
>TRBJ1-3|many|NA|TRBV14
TGTGCCAGCAGCCTACAGGCTCTCTCTGGAAACACCATATATTTT
CASSLQALSGNTIYF
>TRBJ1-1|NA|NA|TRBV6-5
TGTGCCAGCTGCCGCGGTCAGACGAACACTGAAGCTTTCTTT
CASCRGQTNTEAFF
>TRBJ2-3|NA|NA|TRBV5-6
TGTGCCAGCAGCCAAGCACCGGTGGATACGCAGTATTTT
CASSQAPVDTQYF
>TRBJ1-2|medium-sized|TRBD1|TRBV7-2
TGTGCCAGCAGCTTAGATTACAGGGGATATGGCTACACCTTC
CASSLDYRGYGYTF
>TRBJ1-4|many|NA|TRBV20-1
TGCAGTGCTAGGGAGGCGCCGAAGTTGTTTTTT
CSAREAPKLFF
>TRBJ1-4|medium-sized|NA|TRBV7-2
TGTGCCAGCAGCCGGAAGGGCAGAGAAAAACTGTTTTTT
CASSRKGREKLFF
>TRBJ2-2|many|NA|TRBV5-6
TGTGCCAGCAGCTTGGGGGTAAACACCGGGGAGCTGTTTTTT
CASSLGVNTGELFF
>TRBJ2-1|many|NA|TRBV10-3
TGTGCCATCAGTGATAGGACGGATGAGCAGTTCTTC
CAISDRTDEQFF
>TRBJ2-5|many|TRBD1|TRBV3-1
TGTGCCAGCAGCCGGATGACAGGGAGTCGGGAGACCCAGTACTTC
CASSRMTGSRETQYF
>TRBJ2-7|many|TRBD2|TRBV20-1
TGCAGTGCTAGAGATGGGGGCCCGAGCGGGAGCCTATGGACTTACGAGCAGTACTTC
CSARDGGPSGSLWTYEQYF
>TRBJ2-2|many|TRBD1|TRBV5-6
TGTGCCAGCACTACAGGGGCGAGCGTTAACGGGGAGCTGTTTTTT
CASTTGASVNGELFF
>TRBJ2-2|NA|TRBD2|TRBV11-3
TGTGCCAGCAGCTTCGGCGGGAGCCTCACGAACACCGGGGAGCTGTTTTTT
CASSFGGSLTNTGELFF
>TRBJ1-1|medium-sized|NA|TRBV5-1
TGCGCCAGCAGCTTACAGGGAACCAACACTGAAGCTTTCTTT
CASSLQGTNTEAFF
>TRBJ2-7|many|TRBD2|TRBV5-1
TGCGCCAGCAGCTTGGCGACTAGCGGCGAGCAGTACTTC
CASSLATSGEQYF
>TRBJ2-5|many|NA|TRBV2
TGTGCCAGCTACAGACGGTTCCAAGAGACCCAGTACTTC
CASYRRFQETQYF
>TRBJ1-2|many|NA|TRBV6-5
TGTGCCAGCAGTTACTCCAGGGTAGCTGGCTACACCTTC
CASSYSRVAGYTF
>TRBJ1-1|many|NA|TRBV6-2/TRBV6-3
TGTGCCAGCACCCAGGGTTACCCAGCTTTCTTT
CASTQGYPAFF
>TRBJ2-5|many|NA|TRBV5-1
TGCGCCAGCAGCCCCCTCACCGAAGAGACCCAGTACTTC
CASSPLTEETQYF
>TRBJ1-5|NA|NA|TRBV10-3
TGTGTCATCAGTGAGGGACCGGGCCATCCCCAGCATTTT
CVISEGPGHPQHF
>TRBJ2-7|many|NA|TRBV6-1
TGTGCCAGCATTCTCGCCTGGGGGACAAACTCCTACGAGCAGTACTTC
CASILAWGTNSYEQYF
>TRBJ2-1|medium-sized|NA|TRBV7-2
TGTGCCAGCAGTCTTATGGGGGAGCAGTTCTTC
CASSLMGEQFF